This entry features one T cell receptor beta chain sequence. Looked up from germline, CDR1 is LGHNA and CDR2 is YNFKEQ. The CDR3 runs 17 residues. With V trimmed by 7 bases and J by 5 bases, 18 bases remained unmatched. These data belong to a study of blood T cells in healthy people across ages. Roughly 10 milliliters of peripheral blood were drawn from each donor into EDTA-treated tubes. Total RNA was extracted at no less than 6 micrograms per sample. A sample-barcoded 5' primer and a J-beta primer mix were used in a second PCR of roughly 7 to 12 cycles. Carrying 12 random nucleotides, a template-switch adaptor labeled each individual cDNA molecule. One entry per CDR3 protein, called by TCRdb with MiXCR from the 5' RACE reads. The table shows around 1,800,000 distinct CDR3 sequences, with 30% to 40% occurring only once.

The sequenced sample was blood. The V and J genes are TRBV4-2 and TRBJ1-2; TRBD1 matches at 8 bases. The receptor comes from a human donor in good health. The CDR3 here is CASNGQGTGSVSYGYTF. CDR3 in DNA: TGTGCCAGCAACGGACAGGGCACCGGGTCGGTCTCGTATGGCTACACCTTC.